The 25 T cell receptor beta chains reported below all come from one sample, sequenced in a study of identical twins. TCRdb called the 5' RACE reads again in MiXCR, with one record for every CDR3 protein. This repertoire shows 1,800,000 or so distinct CDR3 sequences, 32% found once; its top ten account for more than 0.25%. The source material was cord blood. These receptors all come from a newborn girl in good health.

The CDR3 DNA is TGTGCCAGCAGTCTCCCAGGGAAGGGAAGTCCCGGGGAGCTGTTTTTT. It encodes CASSLPGKGSPGELFF. The rearrangement uses TRBV2 and TRBJ2-2; D is perhaps TRBD1 (5 bases). Germline V gene sequence: CDR1 SNHLY, CDR2 FYNNEI. This CDR3 region has 16 residues. Trimming took 5 bases from V and 6 from J, leaving 19 bases between them.

In its sample, this clonotype was seen a few times. The chain joins TRBV20-1 to TRBJ2-3; D gene uncertain. Germline CDR1 is DFQATT and CDR2 is SNEGSKA (reference sequence). Trimming removed 3 bases from V and 2 bases from J, with 15 bases in between. The CDR3 is 15 residues long. This CDR3 is CSASVSFSPTDTQYF. The CDR3 nucleotides read TGCAGTGCTAGCGTTAGCTTTTCCCCCACAGATACGCAGTATTTT.

This clonotype was detected only a few times. The chain combines TRBV10-3 with TRBJ2-1; 13 positions match TRBD2. J was trimmed by 8 bases and V by 4 bases; bases with no gene match: 8. Per germline, CDR1 ENHRY and CDR2 SYGVKD. This CDR3 is 16 amino acids long. Here the CDR3 DNA reads TGTGCCATCAGTGTACTAGCGGGAGGGCTACAAGATGAGCAGTTCTTC. This sequence encodes CAISVLAGGLQDEQFF.

This clonotype was seen at least ten times. This chain joins TRBV12-3 or TRBV12-4 and TRBJ2-7; 7 nucleotides match TRBD1. The CDR3 runs to 11 residues. Trimming took 6 bases from V and 4 from J; bases not matched to a gene: 0. CDR3 nucleotide sequence: TGTGCCAGCAGGACAGGGTACGAGCAGTACTTC. This codes for CASRTGYEQYF.

This clonotype was seen repeatedly, ten times or more. The chain combines TRBV10-3 with TRBJ2-1; no reliable D call. The germline V gene has CDR1 ENHRY and CDR2 SYGVKD. The CDR3 consists of 13 residues. V lost 3 bases and J lost 1, with 4 bases in between. CDR3 sequence: CAISEGSYNEQFF. The CDR3 nucleotides are TGTGCCATCAGTGAAGGGTCCTACAATGAGCAGTTCTTC.

This clonotype was detected a few times. The rearrangement joins TRBV28 to TRBJ2-6; D is unclear. The CDR3 sequence is 14 residues long. The V gene's germline CDR1 is MDHEN and CDR2 SYDVKM. V gave up 2 bases and J gave up 4 bases, with 6 bases separating them. CDR3 residues: CASSLREGANVLTF. CDR3 bases: TGTGCCAGCAGTTTAAGGGAAGGGGCCAACGTCCTGACTTTC.

The V gene is TRBV5-1, the J gene TRBJ2-1, with D unclear. There are 16 residues in the CDR3. Germline V gene sequence: CDR1 SGHRS, CDR2 YFSETQ. Trimming took 2 bases from V and 1 from J, leaving 13 bases between them. The CDR3 nucleotides read TGCGCCAGCAGCTTACAATACTCTACTTCCTACAATGAGCAGTTCTTC. The encoded protein is CASSLQYSTSYNEQFF.

This clonotype was seen only a few times. J is TRBJ2-7 and V is TRBV12-3 or TRBV12-4; TRBD1 agrees at 10 bases. The length of the CDR3 is 15 residues. After removal of 6 bases from V and 5 bases from J, the junction contained 10 bases not matched to a gene. CDR3 region: CASSLGGTGDDEQYF. The CDR3 region has the DNA TGTGCCAGCAGCCTGGGGGGGACAGGGGACGACGAGCAGTACTTC.

The chain carries TRBV2 and TRBJ2-1; the D gene could be TRBD1 or TRBD2 (6 bases each). V lost 6 bases and J lost 10, with 16 bases in between. The CDR3 length is 13 residues. Germline-derived CDR1 and CDR2 are SNHLY and FYNNEI. The CDR3 region is CASRGGTNYEQFF. DNA of the CDR3: TGTGCCAGCAGAGGGGGGACCAACTACGAGCAGTTCTTC.

The chain couples TRBV29-1 to TRBJ1-1; possibly TRBD1 for D (6 bases). Germline values: CDR1 SQVTM, CDR2 ANQGSEA. The V and J ends lost 7 bases and 0 bases respectively, with 12 bases between them. The CDR3 contains 13 residues. CDR3 loop: CSAWTALNTEAFF. CDR3 DNA sequence: TGCAGCGCCTGGACAGCACTGAACACTGAAGCTTTCTTT.

This clonotype was seen a few times. The chain recombines TRBV11-2 with TRBJ2-1; D uncertain. Looked up from germline, CDR1 is SGHAT and CDR2 is FQNNGV. Between the trimmed V and J ends, which lost 0 bases and 6 bases, there was a span of 6 bases. This CDR3 is 13 amino acids long. The CDR3 here is CASSLDRRNEQFF. The DNA of the CDR3 is TGTGCCAGCAGCTTAGATAGGCGCAATGAGCAGTTCTTC.

This clonotype was observed a few times. The chain has TRBV20-1 and TRBJ1-2; no firm D call. With 1 base removed from V and 8 bases from J, the gap between germline ends came to 14 bases. This CDR3 comprises 13 residues. CDR1 and CDR2 from the germline V gene are DFQATT and SNEGSKA (reference sequence). The CDR3 sequence: CSARGSGEEGYTF. The DNA of the CDR3 is TGCAGTGCTAGAGGGTCCGGGGAGGAGGGCTACACCTTC.

This clonotype was counted ten times or more. V usage is TRBV10-3 and J usage is TRBJ2-7, with 12 bases that match TRBD2. This CDR3 is 17 amino acids long. The J segment lost 2 bases and the V segment lost 0 bases, leaving 5 bases of the junction unmatched. The germline V gene has CDR1 ENHRY and CDR2 SYGVKD. DNA of the CDR3: TGTGCCATCAGTGAGTCACTAGCGGGGGGCCTAACCTACGAGCAGTACTTC. This encodes CAISESLAGGLTYEQYF.

The rearrangement joins TRBV19 to TRBJ2-6; no clear D gene. CDR1 and CDR2 (germline): LNHDA, SQIVND (reference sequence). The CDR3 spans 14 residues. V lost 7 bases and J 0 bases, leaving 7 bases between the germline ends. CDR3 coding DNA: TGTGCCAGTACCCTAAACTCTGGGGCCAACGTCCTGACTTTC. It codes for CASTLNSGANVLTF.

This clonotype was observed a few times. The CDR3 coding sequence is TGCGCCAGCAGCCAAGACCGAATTAGGGTTTCTAACAATGAGCAGTTCTTC. Translated: CASSQDRIRVSNNEQFF. The chain links TRBV4-1 to TRBJ2-1; D is uncertain. Germline-derived CDR1 and CDR2 are MGHRA and YSYEKL. CDR3 length: 17 amino acids. Between the trimmed V and J ends, which lost 0 bases and 5 bases, there was a span of 17 bases.

The chain couples TRBV18 to TRBJ2-7; D uncertain. V lost 2 bases, J lost 5 bases, and 13 bases lay in between. Looked up from germline, CDR1 is KGHSH and CDR2 is LQKENI. This CDR3 comprises 14 residues. CDR3 coding DNA: TGTGCCAGCTCACCAACCGACAAAGGCCACGAGCAGTACTTC. Amino acid sequence: CASSPTDKGHEQYF.

This clonotype was detected only a few times. The V gene is TRBV5-1, the J gene TRBJ2-1, with TRBD2 matching over 9 bases. Germline-derived CDR1 and CDR2 are SGHRS and YFSETQ. This CDR3 has 17 residues. Losses at the gene ends were 5 bases for V and 0 bases for J; bases not matched to a gene: 9. CDR3 residues: CASRRIAGVISYNEQFF. CDR3 DNA sequence: TGCGCCAGCAGACGCATAGCGGGAGTCATCTCCTACAATGAGCAGTTCTTC.

To note about this clonotype: The conserved closing phenylalanine or tryptophan is absent in this CDR3, likely reflecting a read error. V gene TRBV13 combines with J gene TRBJ2-3, with D possibly TRBD2 on 5 matching bases. Germline V gene sequence: CDR1 PRHDT, CDR2 FYEKMQ (reference sequence). This CDR3 contains 15 residues. V shed 2 bases and J shed 3 bases, with 12 bases lying between them. The CDR3, as DNA: TGTGCCAGCAGCTTAAGAGCGGAATTGACAGATACGCAGTATTTG. It specifies CASSLRAELTDTQYL.

On this clonotype: A much larger clone lies a single base off, so this may be a read error. This sequence joins TRBV27 and TRBJ1-1; 8 nucleotides align to TRBD1. The germline gives CDR1 MNHEY, CDR2 SMNVEV (reference sequence). The CDR3 length is 14 residues. CDR3 amino acids: CASSFRGRNTETFF. Written as DNA, the CDR3 is TGTGCCAGCAGTTTCAGGGGGCGTAACACTGAAACTTTCTTT.

The chain couples TRBV6-5 to TRBJ2-1, with a weak D call TRBD2 (5 bases). The germline CDR1 and CDR2 sequences are MNHEY and SVGAGI. There are 15 residues in the CDR3. Trimming stripped 4 bases from V and 13 bases from J, with 23 bases between. The CDR3 nucleotides read TGTGCCAGCAGTTCCGGAGGAGGACTTGGGGAGACCCAGTTCTTC. Translation gives CASSSGGGLGETQFF.

The chain links TRBV27 to TRBJ2-5; 9 positions match TRBD1. The V segment lost 6 bases and the J segment 11 bases; nucleotides outside the gene matches: 16. Germline CDR1 MNHEY, CDR2 SMNVEV (reference sequence). The CDR3 extends over 15 amino acids. Here the CDR3 reads CASRKDRGKNNEQYF. The CDR3 nucleotides are TGTGCCAGCAGAAAAGACAGGGGGAAAAACAATGAGCAGTACTTC.

The sample holds a few counts of this clonotype. In DNA form, the CDR3 reads TGTGCCAGCAGCTTGTTTACGGGAGGAGCCTACAATGAGCAGTTCTTC. Its translation: CASSLFTGGAYNEQFF. The chain links TRBV5-8 to TRBJ2-1, with 7 bases identical to TRBD2. The J segment lost 2 bases and the V segment lost 1 base, leaving 6 bases of the junction unmatched. CDR3 size: 16 residues. CDR1 and CDR2 from the germline V gene are SGHTS and YDEGEE.

Remarks on this clonotype: One junction end does not reproduce the germline sequence, and a read error may be involved. The V call is TRBV19, the J call TRBJ2-4, with TRBD1 matching over 10 bases. The CDR3 is 15 amino acids. Germline V gene lookup returns CDR1 LNHDA and CDR2 SQIVND (reference sequence). The CDR3 DNA sequence: TGTGCCAGTAGTGCGCTGACAGGGGGCAAAGACATTCAGTACTTC. Residues: CASSALTGGKDIQYF.

The chain couples TRBV14 to TRBJ1-6; a weak D match, TRBD1 (5 bases). V was clipped by 1 base and J by 10 bases, with 11 bases between them. The CDR3 is 14 amino acids. Germline CDR1 reads SGHDN; CDR2 reads FVKESK. For the CDR3, the DNA is TGTGCCAGCAGCCAAGGGCAGGGTCGCTCACCCCTCCACTTT. Its translation is CASSQGQGRSPLHF. Full variable domain (missing parts from reference TRBV14 and TRBJ1-6): EAGVTQFPSHSVIEKGQTVTLRCDPISGHDNLYWYRRVMGKEIKFLLHFVKESKQDESGMPNNRFLAERTGGTYSTLKVQPAELEDSGVYFCASSQGQGRSPLHFGNGTRLTVT.

This clonotype was observed a few times. J is TRBJ2-3 and V is TRBV12-3 or TRBV12-4, with 11 positions matching TRBD2. The ends lost 1 base at V and 6 bases at J; junction bases unmatched: 12. The CDR3 sequence is 18 residues long. The DNA for the CDR3 is TGTGCCAGCAGTTTAGATCCCTTACTAGCGGGAGTAGCTGATACGCAGTATTTT. This translates into CASSLDPLLAGVADTQYF.